This T cell receptor beta chain is from a study of blood T cell repertoires in COVID-19. This CDR3 comprises 15 residues. Germline CDR1 reads LGHDT; CDR2 reads YNNKEL (reference sequence). After removal of 6 bases from V and 1 base from J, the junction contained 7 bases not matched to a gene. Clones were read by immunoSEQ multiplex PCR, and TCRdb kept only the in-frame ones, dropping some. In the table there are about 230,000 clones, 65% to 85% of which are singletons. V is TRBV3-1 (or the pseudogene TRBV3-2) and J is TRBJ2-5, with TRBD2 identical over 8 bases. Sequencing was performed on peripheral blood. The clonotype comes from a woman aged 80 or over with acute or convalescent COVID-19. CDR3 residues: CASSFGGGTQETQYF. CDR3 DNA sequence: TGTGCCAGCAGTTTCGGGGGGGGGACCCAAGAGACCCAGTACTTC.